The entry that follows covers one TCR beta chain sequence. Antigen: not known. This entry belongs to a study of cytomegalovirus exposure and HLA in healthy donors. V was shortened by 5 bases and J by 2 bases, with 17 bases between the two germline ends. From germline, CDR1 is SGHRS and CDR2 YFSETQ. The CDR3 consists of 16 residues. The PCR made use of 60 Vbeta and 13 Jbeta primers. This table comes from immunoSEQ multiplex PCR, and its TCRdb copy is limited to in-frame clones, with some not included. Of 100,000 or so clones in the sample, about four fifths were seen once. Notes on the study in general: After further analysis at a later stage, around 17,000 TCR beta sequences were associated with HLA alleles at 0.05 false discovery rate. In a later analysis, TCR beta V- and J-gene trimming was associated with a missense DCLRE1C variant.

The gene calls are TRBV5-1 and TRBJ1-5; TRBD1 is a possible D gene (5 bases). This TCR was recovered from a female donor in good health and CMV-seropositive. Sequencing input: PBMCs. As DNA, the CDR3 is TGCGCCAGCAGGGCCGGGGGGAGGGGCGGCAATCAGCCCCAGCATTTT. It translates to CASRAGGRGGNQPQHF. Combining the CDR3 with reference TRBV5-1 and TRBJ1-5 gives the whole variable domain KAGVTQTPRYLIKTRGQQVTLSCSPISGHRSVSWYQQTPGQGLQFLFEYFSETQRNKGNFPGRFSGRQFSNSRSEMNVSTLELGDSALYLCASRAGGRGGNQPQHFGDGTRLSIL.